This T cell receptor beta chain was sequenced during a study of T cell repertoires in aging, cancer and after chemotherapy. Overall study: Donor ages fell into six groups from 30 or younger up to 70 or older. Pre- and post-chemotherapy samples were paired from chronic lymphocytic leukemia patients treated with fludarabine- or bendamustine-based regimens.

TCR beta rearrangements were amplified from peripheral blood genomic DNA. Details on this clonotype: Its antigen is still unknown.

Overall study findings and caveats: Hematological cancer patients had lymphoid organ infiltration that may impair thymic emigration or T cell expansion. Age-matched healthy donors had significantly more diverse, less clonal blood TCR repertoires than untreated cancer patients.

Rearranged V-D-J TRB sequences were amplified with a mixed TRB-A/B primer pool. Each CDR3 protein gets one entry after TCRdb re-called the multiplex PCR reads with MiXCR. The table has 10,000 to 15,000 distinct CDR3 sequences, approximately 28% seen once. What was sequenced was blood. The receptor was derived from a human donor with a blood cancer.

The CDR3 bases are TGCAGTGCTGTGTGGAAGCCAGGAGAGACCCAGTACTTC. Translated, it gives CSAVWKPGETQYF. V gene TRBV20-1 combines with J gene TRBJ2-5; D remains unclear. Germline CDR1 is DFQATT and CDR2 is SNEGSKA (reference sequence). The V gene lost 5 bases and the J gene lost 4 bases, with 14 bases spanning the gap. The CDR3 extends over 13 amino acids.